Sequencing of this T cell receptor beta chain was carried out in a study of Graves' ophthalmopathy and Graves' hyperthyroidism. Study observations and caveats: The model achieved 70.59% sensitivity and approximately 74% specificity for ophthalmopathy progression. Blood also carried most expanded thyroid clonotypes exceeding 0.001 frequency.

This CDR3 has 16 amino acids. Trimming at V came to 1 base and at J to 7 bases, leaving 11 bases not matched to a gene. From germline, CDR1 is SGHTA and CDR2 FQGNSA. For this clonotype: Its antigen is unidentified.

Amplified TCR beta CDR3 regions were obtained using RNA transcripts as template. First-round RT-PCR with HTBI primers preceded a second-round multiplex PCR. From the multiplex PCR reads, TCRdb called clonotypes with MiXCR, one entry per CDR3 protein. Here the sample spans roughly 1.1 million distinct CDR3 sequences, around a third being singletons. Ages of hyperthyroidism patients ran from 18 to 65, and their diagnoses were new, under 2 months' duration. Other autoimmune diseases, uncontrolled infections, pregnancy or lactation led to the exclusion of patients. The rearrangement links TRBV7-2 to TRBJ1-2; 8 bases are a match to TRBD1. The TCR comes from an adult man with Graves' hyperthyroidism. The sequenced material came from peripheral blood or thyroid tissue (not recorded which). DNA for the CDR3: TGTGCCAGCAGCTTAGTGTGGAGGACAGGGAACAGTGGCTACACCTTC. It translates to CASSLVWRTGNSGYTF.